The 29 T cell receptor beta chains below all came from one sample that was sequenced in a study of PD-L1 blockade in urothelial cancer. TCRdb's copy holds only in-frame clones and misses some; the assay was immunoSEQ multiplex PCR. The sample holds some 30,000 clones; roughly 83% are singletons and the top ten take approximately 3.3%. The time point: peripheral blood 6 weeks after treatment start. The sequences come from PBMCs, collected around atezolizumab (anti-PD-L1) treatment. These receptors were taken from a man aged 70 or older with urothelial cancer.

This chain connects TRBV27 to TRBJ2-1, with 10 positions matching TRBD2. V lost 6 bases, J lost 4 bases, and 3 bases stayed unmatched. Germline V gene sequence: CDR1 MNHEY, CDR2 SMNVEV (reference sequence). This CDR3 has 14 residues. The chain's CDR3 is CASSYSGRYNEQFF. The CDR3, as DNA: TGTGCCAGCAGCTATAGCGGGAGGTACAATGAGCAGTTCTTC.

This clone was recorded only once. This chain links TRBV28 with TRBJ1-5, with 11 bases identical to TRBD1. V gave up 6 bases and J gave up 5 bases; unmatched junction bases: 9. The germline V gene encodes CDR1 MDHEN and CDR2 SYDVKM. The CDR3 totals 16 residues. For the CDR3, the DNA is TGTGCCAGCAGCCCCCTAAGGACAGGGGGCCATCAGCCCCAGCATTTT. Amino acid sequence: CASSPLRTGGHQPQHF.

The V and J genes are TRBV5-1 and TRBJ2-1; the match to TRBD1 covers 10 bases. Germline values: CDR1 SGHRS, CDR2 YFSETQ. V lost 4 bases, J lost 4 bases, and 14 bases stayed unmatched. The CDR3 contains 18 residues. CDR3 sequence reads: CASSPTITTGGGYNEQFF. CDR3 DNA sequence: TGCGCCAGCAGCCCGACGATTACGACAGGGGGCGGTTACAATGAGCAGTTCTTC.

This chain links TRBV6-5 with TRBJ1-5; D perhaps matches TRBD1 (5 bases). The CDR3 consists of 15 residues. The germline CDR1 and CDR2 sequences are MNHEY and SVGAGI. Trimming took off 6 bases at V and 2 bases at J, with 14 bases between the two ends. CDR3 region: CASSPDGAGNQPQHF. The CDR3 bases are TGTGCCAGCAGCCCGGATGGGGCCGGCAATCAGCCCCAGCATTTT.

The chain links TRBV5-8 to TRBJ2-7; 7 positions match TRBD1. V shed 4 bases and J 3 bases; nucleotides not matched to a gene: 10. The CDR3 has 15 amino acids. Germline CDR1 and CDR2: SGHTS and YDEGEE. The CDR3 here is CASSDRDLRVYEQYF. CDR3 sequence (DNA): TGTGCCAGCAGCGACAGGGATCTAAGGGTCTACGAGCAGTACTTC.

CDR3 sequence: CASSQEAGTDTQYF. DNA of the CDR3: TGCGCCAGCAGCCAAGAGGCAGGCACAGATACGCAGTATTTT. V usage is TRBV4-3 and J usage is TRBJ2-3, with unresolved D. In germline, CDR1 is LGHNA, CDR2 YSLEER. V was trimmed by 0 bases and J by 1 base, leaving 5 bases between them. The CDR3 sequence is 14 residues long.

J is TRBJ1-1 and V is TRBV18; 8 bases align to TRBD1. CDR1 and CDR2 (germline): KGHSH, LQKENI. Trimming at V came to 3 bases and at J to 3 bases, leaving 6 bases not matched to a gene. CDR3 size: 15 residues. CDR3 bases: TGTGCCAGCTCACCTTACGAACAGGGGGACACTGAAGCTTTCTTT. It specifies CASSPYEQGDTEAFF.

The chain is built from TRBV7-8 and TRBJ1-5, with 9 bases fitting TRBD1. CDR1 SGHVS and CDR2 FQNEAQ come from the germline V gene. The CDR3 spans 13 residues. Trimming at V came to 5 bases and at J to 6 bases, leaving 2 bases not matched to a gene. CDR3 residues: CASSKDRGQPQHF. CDR3 sequence (DNA): TGTGCCAGCAGCAAGGACAGGGGTCAGCCCCAGCATTTT.

The J gene is TRBJ1-1, the V gene TRBV7-8, with D hard to call. Germline CDR1 reads SGHVS; CDR2 reads FQNEAQ. Trimming took off 5 bases at V and 5 bases at J, with 12 bases between the two ends. The CDR3 spans 13 residues. This CDR3 is CASSIGVGTEAFF. The CDR3 nucleotides are TGTGCCAGCAGCATCGGGGTTGGGACTGAAGCTTTCTTT. Full variable domain (rest looked up from reference TRBV7-8 and TRBJ1-1): GAGVSQSPRYKVAKRGQDVALRCDPISGHVSLFWYQQALGQGPEFLTYFQNEAQLDKSGLPSDRFFAERPEGSVSTLKIQRTQQEDSAVYLCASSIGVGTEAFFGQGTRLTVV.

The V and J genes are TRBV2 and TRBJ2-3, with 15 bases aligning to TRBD2. The CDR3 has 17 amino acids. CDR1 SNHLY and CDR2 FYNNEI come from the germline V gene. The trim removed 3 bases at V and 2 bases at J, leaving 3 bases unmatched. The CDR3 DNA reads TGTGCCAGCAGTGAGGGACTAGCGGGAGGACCCACAGATACGCAGTATTTT. Translated: CASSEGLAGGPTDTQYF.

The chain uses TRBV27 and TRBJ2-1, with D perhaps matching TRBD2 (6 bases). Germline CDR1 and CDR2: MNHEY and SMNVEV (reference sequence). The CDR3 consists of 15 residues. V gave up 3 bases and J gave up 7 bases, with 16 bases separating them. The CDR3 here is CASSLYSGRTNEQFF. The CDR3 DNA reads as TGTGCCAGCAGTTTGTACTCGGGGAGGACGAATGAGCAGTTCTTC.

J is TRBJ2-5 and V is TRBV7-2, with a possible D match to TRBD1 (6 bases). Germline CDR1 reads SGHTA; CDR2 reads FQGNSA. Trimming pared 1 base from V and 6 bases from J, leaving 12 bases between. The CDR3 runs 14 residues. CDR3 residues: CASSLGGRGQTQYF. CDR3 nucleotide sequence: TGTGCCAGCAGCTTAGGTGGCAGGGGTCAGACCCAGTACTTC.

The DNA of the CDR3 is TGTGCCAGCAGTTACTCAGGCAGGGGGGCTGGCTACACCTTC. It yields the protein CASSYSGRGAGYTF. This chain uses TRBV6-5 with TRBJ1-2; 7 bases agree with TRBD1. This CDR3 is 14 amino acids long. Per the germline V gene, CDR1 is MNHEY and CDR2 is SVGAGI. Germline trimming cut 0 bases from V and 7 bases from J; bases unmatched to any gene: 5.

This chain connects TRBV19 to TRBJ1-5; 7 positions match TRBD1. CDR3 size: 17 residues. V lost 4 bases to trimming and J lost 6 bases; unmatched junction nucleotides: 15. In germline, CDR1 is LNHDA, CDR2 SQIVND (reference sequence). Here the CDR3 DNA reads TGTGCCAGTAGTAAGGCGTCTACAGGGGTTGGTGGTCAGCCCCAGCATTTT. Its translation is CASSKASTGVGGQPQHF.

This chain uses TRBV19 with TRBJ1-2; D call uncertain. The CDR3 contains 11 residues. The V gene lost 6 bases and the J gene lost 4 bases, with 6 bases spanning the gap. Germline CDR1 LNHDA, CDR2 SQIVND (reference sequence). CDR3 sequence: CASSALYGYTF. The CDR3 DNA reads TGTGCCAGTAGCGCGCTCTATGGCTACACCTTC.

The chain uses TRBV4-1 and TRBJ1-3, with 8 positions matching TRBD1. The V gene's germline CDR1 is MGHRA and CDR2 YSYEKL. This CDR3 has 14 amino acids. The V segment lost 6 bases and the J segment 4 bases; nucleotides outside the gene matches: 5. In DNA, the CDR3 is TGCGCCAGCAGTCCCACAGGGGGAGGAAACACCATATATTTT. This encodes CASSPTGGGNTIYF.

The rearrangement uses TRBV27 and TRBJ1-3; 8 bases agree with TRBD1. The CDR3 contains 14 residues. Trimming removed 6 bases from V and 1 base from J; junction bases left unmatched: 2. Germline-derived CDR1 and CDR2 are MNHEY and SMNVEV (reference sequence). CDR3 DNA sequence: TGTGCCAGCAGCCGGACAGGGTCTGGAAACACCATATATTTT. Its protein is CASSRTGSGNTIYF.

J is TRBJ1-3 and V is TRBV28; no definite D call. From germline, CDR1 is MDHEN and CDR2 SYDVKM. V was pared by 5 bases and J by 2 bases, with 10 bases between. CDR3 size: 14 residues. The CDR3 DNA is TGTGCCAGCAGTAGTGGCGGGACTGGAAACACCATATATTTT. It yields the protein CASSSGGTGNTIYF.

The chain couples TRBV5-1 to TRBJ1-1; 9 bases are shared with TRBD1. Trimming took 0 bases from V and 4 from J; bases not matched to a gene: 4. CDR1 and CDR2 from the germline V gene are SGHRS and YFSETQ. The CDR3 contains 15 residues. The CDR3 spells CASSLATTGGTEAFF. CDR3 DNA sequence: TGCGCCAGCAGCTTGGCTACGACAGGGGGCACTGAAGCTTTCTTT.

This clone was seen only once. The chain uses TRBV4-3 and TRBJ2-2, with TRBD1 as a possible D gene (5 bases). From germline, CDR1 is LGHNA and CDR2 YSLEER. The CDR3 totals 15 residues. Trimming shortened V by 0 bases and J by 4 bases, and 9 bases separated the two germline ends. CDR3 sequence: CASSQDRVSTGELFF. The CDR3, as DNA: TGCGCCAGCAGCCAAGACAGGGTGAGCACCGGGGAGCTGTTTTTT.

This chain links TRBV28 with TRBJ2-7; D might be TRBD2 (5 bases). The V gene lost 7 bases and the J gene lost 7 bases, with 20 bases spanning the gap. The CDR3 length is 14 residues. Per germline, CDR1 MDHEN and CDR2 SYDVKM. CDR3 amino acids: CASTNMFPSGEQYF. CDR3 in DNA: TGTGCCAGCACCAACATGTTCCCTTCGGGAGAGCAGTACTTC.

This clone was counted a single time. The gene calls are TRBV28 and TRBJ2-3, with unresolved D. Trimming took off 8 bases at V and 6 bases at J, with 12 bases between the two ends. CDR1 and CDR2 (germline): MDHEN, SYDVKM. The CDR3 runs 12 residues. This chain's CDR3 is CASHSLTDTQYF. CDR3 in DNA: TGTGCCAGCCACTCACTAACGGATACGCAGTATTTT.

The V call is TRBV6-5, the J call TRBJ2-3; D perhaps matches TRBD2 (5 bases). The CDR3 is 11 amino acids. Deletions cut 11 bases from V and 5 bases from J, with 11 bases between. Germline values: CDR1 MNHEY, CDR2 SVGAGI. The CDR3 loop reads CASRTGDTQYF. DNA for the CDR3: TGTGCCTCTCGGACTGGAGATACGCAGTATTTT.

The chain couples TRBV29-1 to TRBJ2-2; 11 bases agree with TRBD2. Germline V gives CDR1 SQVTM, CDR2 ANQGSEA. J lost 4 bases, V lost 7 bases, and 5 bases had no gene match. There are 14 residues in the CDR3. In DNA form, the CDR3 reads TGCAGCGCCCGGACTAGCGGGCTCACCGGGGAGCTGTTTTTT. It is translated as CSARTSGLTGELFF.

In its sample, this clone was seen once. The chain links TRBV28 to TRBJ1-3, with D perhaps TRBD1 (6 bases). The length of the CDR3 is 14 residues. Germline CDR1 and CDR2: MDHEN and SYDVKM. The ends were cut back, 5 bases at V and 0 bases at J, with 8 bases in the middle. CDR3 protein: CASSPGDSGNTIYF. DNA of the CDR3: TGTGCCAGCAGTCCAGGGGACTCTGGAAACACCATATATTTT. The full variable domain, its missing parts supplied by reference TRBV28 and TRBJ1-3, is DVKVTQSSRYLVKRTGEKVFLECVQDMDHENMFWYRQDPGLGLRLIYFSYDVKMKEKGDIPEGYSVSREKKERFSLILESASTNQTSMYLCASSPGDSGNTIYFGEGSWLTVV.

CDR3: CASSLNSGAKNTEAFF. The CDR3 DNA sequence: TGTGCCAGCAGCTTAAATTCTGGGGCGAAGAACACTGAAGCTTTCTTT. The rearrangement links TRBV7-3 to TRBJ1-1; tentatively, D is TRBD1 (5 bases). Germline V CDR1 and CDR2: SGHTA, FQGTGA. The CDR3 sequence is 16 residues long. The V end lost 1 base, the J end lost 1 base, and 13 bases lay between the germline ends.

The chain employs TRBV5-8 and TRBJ1-5; 7 positions agree with TRBD1. Per germline, CDR1 SGHTS and CDR2 YDEGEE. The CDR3 length is 15 residues. J gave up 4 bases and V 4 bases, and 8 bases lay outside the gene matches. The CDR3 bases are TGTGCCAGCAGCCCTAAGACAGGGAGTAATCAGCCCCAGCATTTT. This codes for CASSPKTGSNQPQHF.

This clone was seen once. The chain carries TRBV2 and TRBJ1-4, with 7 bases aligning to TRBD1. The CDR3 is 15 amino acids. Germline V gene lookup returns CDR1 SNHLY and CDR2 FYNNEI. Trimming at V came to 6 bases and at J to 3 bases, leaving 7 bases not matched to a gene. DNA for the CDR3: TGTGCCAGCAGCTTTGACAGGGTCGCTAATGAAAAACTGTTTTTT. Residues: CASSFDRVANEKLFF.

J is TRBJ1-1 and V is TRBV28; 9 nucleotides align to TRBD1. The CDR3 extends over 15 amino acids. Germline trimming cut 5 bases from V and 2 bases from J; bases unmatched to any gene: 6. The germline CDR1 and CDR2 sequences are MDHEN and SYDVKM. Written as DNA, the CDR3 is TGTGCCAGCAGTCCCCCTACAGGGGGCAACACTGAAGCTTTCTTT. It encodes CASSPPTGGNTEAFF. The variable domain in full, completed from reference TRBV28 and TRBJ1-1, reads DVKVTQSSRYLVKRTGEKVFLECVQDMDHENMFWYRQDPGLGLRLIYFSYDVKMKEKGDIPEGYSVSREKKERFSLILESASTNQTSMYLCASSPPTGGNTEAFFGQGTRLTVV.